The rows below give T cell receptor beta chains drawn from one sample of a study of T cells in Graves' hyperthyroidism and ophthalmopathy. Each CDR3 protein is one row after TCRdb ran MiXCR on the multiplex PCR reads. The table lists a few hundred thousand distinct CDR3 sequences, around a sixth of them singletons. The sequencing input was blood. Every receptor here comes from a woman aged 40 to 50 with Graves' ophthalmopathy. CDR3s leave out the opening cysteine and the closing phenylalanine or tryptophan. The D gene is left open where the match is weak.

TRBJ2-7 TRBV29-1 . SASGDREQY
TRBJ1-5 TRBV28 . ASRSPQGAAAGVQPQH
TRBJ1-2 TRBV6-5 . ASSRGAANYGYT
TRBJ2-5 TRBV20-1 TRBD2 SARSFSGGPETQY
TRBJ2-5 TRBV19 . ASGPGETQY
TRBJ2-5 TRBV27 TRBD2 ASSRRLAGEYQETQY
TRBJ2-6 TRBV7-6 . ASSPTPGANVLT
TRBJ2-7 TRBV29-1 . SVQSAVFSYEQY
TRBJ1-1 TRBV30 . AWSSTMRAF
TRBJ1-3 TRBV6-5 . ASSYSTEGTPGNTIY
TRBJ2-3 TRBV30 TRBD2 AWSGTSGDTQY
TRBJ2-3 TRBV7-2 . ASSLDRGTDTQY
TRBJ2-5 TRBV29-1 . SLRSGETQY
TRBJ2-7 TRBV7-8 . ASSLAWEGEQY
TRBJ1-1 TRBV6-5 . ASSYDRQNTEAF
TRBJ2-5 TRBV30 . AWSSPRTQY
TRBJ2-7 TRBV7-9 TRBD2 ASSPRAGATYEQY